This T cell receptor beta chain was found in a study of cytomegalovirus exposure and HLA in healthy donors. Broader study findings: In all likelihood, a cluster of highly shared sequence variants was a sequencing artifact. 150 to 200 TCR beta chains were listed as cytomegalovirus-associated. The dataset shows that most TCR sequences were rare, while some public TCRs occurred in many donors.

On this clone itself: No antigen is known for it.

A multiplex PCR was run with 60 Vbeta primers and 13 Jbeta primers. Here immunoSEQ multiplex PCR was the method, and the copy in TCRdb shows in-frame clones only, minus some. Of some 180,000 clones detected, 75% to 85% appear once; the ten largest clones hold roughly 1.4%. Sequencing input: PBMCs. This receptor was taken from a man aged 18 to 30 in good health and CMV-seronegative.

CDR3 loop: CASSYSQGGYTF. The CDR3 DNA sequence: TGTGCCAGCAGTTACTCGCAGGGGGGCTACACCTTC. The chain employs TRBV6-5 and TRBJ1-2; possibly TRBD1 for D (6 bases). V shed 0 bases and J shed 8 bases, with 7 bases lying between them. The CDR3 has 12 amino acids. The V gene's germline CDR1 is MNHEY and CDR2 SVGAGI.